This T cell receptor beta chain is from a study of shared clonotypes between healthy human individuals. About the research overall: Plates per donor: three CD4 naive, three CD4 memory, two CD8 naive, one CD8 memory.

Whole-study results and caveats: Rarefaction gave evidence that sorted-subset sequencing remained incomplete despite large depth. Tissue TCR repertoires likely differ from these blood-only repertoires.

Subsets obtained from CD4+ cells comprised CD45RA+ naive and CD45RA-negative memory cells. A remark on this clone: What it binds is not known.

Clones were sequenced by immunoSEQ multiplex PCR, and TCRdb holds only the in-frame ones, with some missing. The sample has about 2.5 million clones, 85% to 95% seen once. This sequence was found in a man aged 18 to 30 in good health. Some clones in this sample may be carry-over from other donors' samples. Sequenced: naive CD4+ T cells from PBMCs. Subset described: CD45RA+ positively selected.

CDR3 nucleotide sequence: TGTGCCAGCAGTGAACGTCCCCAGGGACTCCACTTCTCCTACGAGCAGTACTTC. Amino acids: CASSERPQGLHFSYEQYF. The rearrangement links TRBV6-1 to TRBJ2-7, with D maybe TRBD2 (6 bases). Germline V CDR1 and CDR2: MNHNS, SASEGT. Deletions cut 2 bases from V and 0 bases from J, with 20 bases between. CDR3 length: 18 residues.